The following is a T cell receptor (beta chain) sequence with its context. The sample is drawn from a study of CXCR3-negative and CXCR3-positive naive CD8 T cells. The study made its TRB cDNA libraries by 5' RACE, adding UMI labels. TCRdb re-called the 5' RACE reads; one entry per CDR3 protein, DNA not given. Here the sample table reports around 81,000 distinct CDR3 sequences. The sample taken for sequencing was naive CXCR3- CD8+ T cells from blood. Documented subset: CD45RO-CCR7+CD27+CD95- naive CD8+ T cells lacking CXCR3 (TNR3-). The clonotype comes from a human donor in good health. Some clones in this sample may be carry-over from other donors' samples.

CDR3 in amino acids: CASRAGENTGELFF. The V gene is TRBV7-3, the J gene TRBJ2-2; the TCRdb call, TRBD1, lacks DNA for checking. The CDR3 sequence is 14 residues long. Germline V gene sequence: CDR1 SGHTA, CDR2 FQGTGA.